This entry lists 3 T cell receptor beta chains sequenced from one sample in a study of blood T cell repertoires in COVID-19. The repertoire was sequenced with immunoSEQ multiplex PCR; TCRdb's copy has only in-frame clones and lacks some. The sample has about 320,000 clones, 85% seen once; the top ten hold about 1.9%. Sequenced sample: PBMCs or T cells enriched from blood (not recorded which). The receptors derive from a woman younger than 45 who had been exposed to COVID-19.

The J gene is TRBJ1-3, the V gene TRBV19, with a possible D match to TRBD1 (5 bases). The CDR3 totals 16 residues. The V end was cut by 5 bases, the J end by 1 base, with 15 bases between. The germline V gene encodes CDR1 LNHDA and CDR2 SQIVND (reference sequence). CDR3 protein: CASSDRPRSSGNTIYF. The CDR3 DNA sequence: TGTGCCAGTAGTGACAGACCGAGATCTTCTGGAAACACCATATATTTT.

The genes are TRBV7-9 and TRBJ2-3, with 12 bases identical to TRBD2. Germline lookup yields CDR1 SEHNR and CDR2 FQNEAQ (reference sequence). This CDR3 region has 18 residues. The J segment lost 3 bases and the V segment lost 3 bases, leaving 10 bases of the junction unmatched. In nucleotides, the CDR3 is TGTGCCAGCAGCTTCCCCCCTAGCGGGGGGGCCGGAACAGATACGCAGTATTTT. Its translation is CASSFPPSGGAGTDTQYF.

The CDR3 is CASSQSGTLLYEQYF. CDR3 sequence (DNA): TGTGCCAGCAGCCAGAGTGGGACTCTACTCTACGAGCAGTACTTC. V and J are TRBV14 and TRBJ2-7, with D maybe TRBD2 (6 bases). The ends were cut back, 3 bases at V and 3 bases at J, with 15 bases in the middle. There are 15 residues in the CDR3. Germline CDR1 SGHDN, CDR2 FVKESK.